Below, 25 T cell receptor beta chains from the same sample are listed, as sequenced in a study of blood T cell repertoires in COVID-19. The assay was immunoSEQ multiplex PCR, and TCRdb's table has in-frame clones only and misses some. Of some 200,000 clones in the sample, 81% were seen once. The sequencing sample was made of peripheral blood. The receptors were sampled from a woman in her thirties or forties with COVID-19, enrolled during active disease.

The chain employs TRBV7-2 and TRBJ1-1; 9 nucleotides line up with TRBD1. The CDR3 runs 17 residues. Germline CDR1 SGHTA, CDR2 FQGNSA. Trimming removed 2 bases from V and 1 base from J; junction bases left unmatched: 8. CDR3 sequence (DNA): TGTGCCAGCAGCTTATGGGGACAGGGCGGAGGGAACACTGAAGCTTTCTTT. Protein: CASSLWGQGGGNTEAFF.

A few counts support this clone. The genes are TRBV7-8 and TRBJ2-3, with a weak D call TRBD1 (5 bases). Germline V CDR1 and CDR2: SGHVS, FQNEAQ. This CDR3 comprises 15 residues. Trimming left V 5 bases short and J 4 bases short, with 16 bases between. CDR3 coding DNA: TGTGCCAGCAGCCCCAGGGTAGGGGCTGCAGATACGCAGTATTTT. Amino acid sequence: CASSPRVGAADTQYF.

The chain carries TRBV2 and TRBJ2-1; unclear D gene. The V end lost 7 bases, the J end lost 4 bases, and 11 bases lay between the germline ends. This CDR3 contains 13 residues. The V gene's germline CDR1 is SNHLY and CDR2 FYNNEI. CDR3 DNA: TGTGCCAGCATCAGTTACCCGTACAATGAGCAGTTCTTC. Translation: CASISYPYNEQFF.

This rearrangement joins TRBV15 to TRBJ2-2, with a tentative D call TRBD1 (5 bases). The CDR3 runs to 14 residues. Trimming cost V 6 bases and J 6 bases, with 14 bases left between them. The germline V gene has CDR1 LNHNV and CDR2 YYDKDF (reference sequence). The CDR3 protein is CATSGQGNAGELFF. CDR3 nucleotides: TGTGCCACCAGTGGGCAGGGTAATGCCGGGGAGCTGTTTTTT.

V usage is TRBV4-1 and J usage is TRBJ1-6; tentatively, D is TRBD1 (6 bases). V was pared by 1 base and J by 9 bases, with 13 bases between. The CDR3 length is 15 residues. Germline-derived CDR1 and CDR2 are MGHRA and YSYEKL. CDR3 sequence: CASSQGPGQSSPLHF. DNA of the CDR3: TGCGCCAGCAGCCAAGGGCCGGGACAATCTTCACCCCTCCACTTT.

This chain connects TRBV15 to TRBJ2-1; maybe TRBD2 (5 bases). V shed 1 base and J shed 7 bases, with 8 bases lying between them. This CDR3 is 13 amino acids long. The germline V gene has CDR1 LNHNV and CDR2 YYDKDF (reference sequence). The CDR3 here is CATSRGEFNEQFF. The CDR3 coding sequence is TGTGCCACCAGCAGAGGGGAGTTTAATGAGCAGTTCTTC.

This chain uses TRBV3-1 (or the pseudogene TRBV3-2) with TRBJ2-4, with 7 bases lining up with TRBD1. V lost 4 bases and J lost 4; bases outside the gene matches: 7. Germline V lookup: CDR1 LGHDT, CDR2 YNNKEL (reference sequence). This CDR3 is built from 15 residues. CDR3 nucleotide sequence: TGTGCCAGCAGCCTGGCCGGGACAGAAAAAAACATTCAGTACTTC. Translation: CASSLAGTEKNIQYF.

This chain links TRBV5-8 with TRBJ2-3; the match to TRBD1 covers 9 bases. This CDR3 is built from 17 residues. Trimming removed 4 bases from V and 4 bases from J; junction bases left unmatched: 13. Germline V gene lookup returns CDR1 SGHTS and CDR2 YDEGEE. CDR3: CASSLLTGGPRPDTQYF. CDR3 DNA sequence: TGTGCCAGCAGCCTATTAACAGGGGGCCCTAGGCCAGATACGCAGTATTTT.

This chain links TRBV28 with TRBJ2-1; no clear D gene. This CDR3 region has 11 residues. V shed 5 bases and J shed 7 bases, with 6 bases lying between them. Germline CDR1 and CDR2: MDHEN and SYDVKM. Here the CDR3 reads CASSRSNEQFF. CDR3 DNA sequence: TGTGCCAGCAGTCGGAGTAATGAGCAGTTCTTC.

The chain links TRBV4-1 to TRBJ2-3; the match to TRBD2 covers 13 bases. The germline CDR1 and CDR2 sequences are MGHRA and YSYEKL. V gave up 5 bases and J gave up 2 bases; unmatched junction bases: 4. The CDR3 has 16 amino acids. The CDR3 here is CASSTGLAGNTDTQYF. CDR3 sequence (DNA): TGCGCCAGCAGCACGGGACTAGCGGGGAACACAGATACGCAGTATTTT.

V is TRBV25-1 and J is TRBJ2-1, with 7 positions matching TRBD2. The germline V gene has CDR1 MGHDK and CDR2 SYGVNS. Trimming at V came to 1 base and at J to 3 bases, leaving 0 bases not matched to a gene. This CDR3 is built from 14 residues. The CDR3 here is CASSEWGGYNEQFF. In DNA form, the CDR3 reads TGTGCCAGCAGTGAATGGGGGGGCTACAATGAGCAGTTCTTC.

There are a few counts of this clone. This chain links TRBV5-5 with TRBJ1-2; tentatively, D is TRBD1 (5 bases). The germline V gene encodes CDR1 SGHKS and CDR2 YYEKEE (reference sequence). V was shortened by 1 base and J by 8 bases, with 12 bases between the two germline ends. The length of the CDR3 is 13 residues. The CDR3 reads CASSLMGRDGYTF. The CDR3 DNA follows: TGTGCCAGCAGCTTGATGGGGAGGGACGGCTACACCTTC.

This clone was seen only once. The chain combines TRBV2 with TRBJ2-2; D is undetermined. The CDR3 length is 15 residues. CDR1 and CDR2 (germline): SNHLY, FYNNEI. Trimming shortened V by 0 bases and J by 6 bases, and 11 bases separated the two germline ends. CDR3 in amino acids: CASSEALRRSGELFF. The CDR3 DNA sequence: TGTGCCAGCAGTGAAGCGCTTCGTCGGTCCGGGGAGCTGTTTTTT.

The V call is TRBV7-3, the J call TRBJ2-1; TRBD2 matches 7 bases. In germline, CDR1 is SGHTA, CDR2 FQGTGA. This CDR3 has 14 amino acids. V shed 2 bases and J 13 bases; nucleotides not matched to a gene: 11. CDR3 nucleotides: TGTGCCAGCAGCTTACAGCATTCTAGCGGAGAACAGTTCTTC. It is translated as CASSLQHSSGEQFF. The variable domain in full, with the rest retrieved from reference TRBV7-3 and TRBJ2-1, is GAGVSQTPSNKVTEKGKYVELRCDPISGHTALYWYRQSLGQGPEFLIYFQGTGAADDSGLPNDRFFAVRPEGSVSTLKIQRTERGDSAVYLCASSLQHSSGEQFFGPGTRLTVL.

The genes are TRBV27 and TRBJ1-2; 10 nucleotides line up with TRBD1. Germline V gene data show CDR1 as MNHEY and CDR2 as SMNVEV (reference sequence). The CDR3 is made up of 14 amino acids. Trimming removed 6 bases from V and 8 bases from J; junction bases left unmatched: 9. CDR3 DNA sequence: TGTGCCAGCAGGGGCGCGGGACAGGGGAGCGGCTACACCTTC. This codes for CASRGAGQGSGYTF.

The V and J genes are TRBV28 and TRBJ2-1; no firm D call. The CDR3 spans 15 residues. CDR1 is MDHEN, CDR2 SYDVKM, per germline. The V and J ends lost 6 bases and 1 base respectively, with 13 bases between them. DNA for the CDR3: TGTGCCAGCAGAGGCGGCGGCTTATCCTACAATGAGCAGTTCTTC. Translating gives CASRGGGLSYNEQFF.

This chain joins TRBV2 and TRBJ1-5, with D uncertain. CDR3 size: 15 residues. V dropped 4 bases and J dropped 0 bases, with 10 bases sitting between them. The V gene's germline CDR1 is SNHLY and CDR2 FYNNEI. CDR3 loop: CASSVLAVSNQPQHF. Here the CDR3 DNA reads TGTGCCAGCAGTGTATTGGCAGTTAGCAATCAGCCCCAGCATTTT. Supplemented by reference TRBV2 and TRBJ1-5, the full variable domain reads EPEVTQTPSHQVTQMGQEVILRCVPISNHLYFYWYRQILGQKVEFLVSFYNNEISEKSEIFDDQFSVERPDGSNFTLKIRSTKLEDSAMYFCASSVLAVSNQPQHFGDGTRLSIL.

The chain's CDR3 is CASSLGTSGMMKDEQYF. The CDR3 DNA sequence: TGCGCCAGCAGCTTGGGGACTAGCGGGATGATGAAGGACGAGCAGTACTTC. V is TRBV5-1 and J is TRBJ2-7; 12 nucleotides agree with TRBD2. The CDR3 length is 17 residues. Germline lookup yields CDR1 SGHRS and CDR2 YFSETQ. Germline trimming cut 0 bases from V and 5 bases from J; bases unmatched to any gene: 9.

Many counts were recorded for this clone. This chain links TRBV4-1 with TRBJ1-2; 7 bases are a match to TRBD1. CDR3 length: 15 residues. The germline gives CDR1 MGHRA, CDR2 YSYEKL. V was pared by 4 bases and J by 3 bases, with 8 bases of the junction left unmatched. The CDR3 loop is CASSPGSGTDYGYTF. The CDR3 DNA is TGCGCCAGCAGCCCAGGTAGTGGGACAGACTATGGCTACACCTTC.

This rearrangement joins TRBV5-4 to TRBJ2-1; TRBD2 is a possible D gene (7 bases). There are 16 residues in the CDR3. Germline lookup yields CDR1 SGHNT and CDR2 YYREEE (reference sequence). With 2 bases removed from V and 1 base from J, the gap between germline ends came to 13 bases. The CDR3 DNA is TGTGCCAGCAGCTTTGGGGGAGGGGGTTCCTACAATGAGCAGTTCTTC. This sequence encodes CASSFGGGGSYNEQFF.

The chain couples TRBV5-4 to TRBJ2-6; no definite D call. The CDR3 consists of 16 residues. CDR1 is SGHNT and CDR2 is YYREEE in the germline V gene (reference sequence). The germline V and J ends were trimmed by 4 bases and 0 bases, with 11 bases remaining between them. This chain's CDR3 is CASSLKAPSGANVLTF. Here the CDR3 DNA reads TGTGCCAGCAGCCTCAAAGCGCCCTCTGGGGCCAACGTCCTGACTTTC.

V usage is TRBV7-9 and J usage is TRBJ1-1, with D possibly matching TRBD1 (5 bases). This CDR3 comprises 14 residues. Looked up from germline, CDR1 is SEHNR and CDR2 is FQNEAQ (reference sequence). The ends were cut back, 0 bases at V and 0 bases at J, with 5 bases in the middle. CDR3 in amino acids: CASSLAGVNTEAFF. In DNA, the CDR3 is TGTGCCAGCAGCTTAGCAGGGGTGAACACTGAAGCTTTCTTT.

The chain uses TRBV5-4 and TRBJ1-2, with a weak D call TRBD1 (6 bases). Trimming pared 4 bases from V and 2 bases from J, leaving 18 bases between. Germline V gene lookup returns CDR1 SGHNT and CDR2 YYREEE (reference sequence). The CDR3 spans 16 residues. In nucleotides, the CDR3 is TGTGCCAGCAGCATGTCCCCTCAGGACAGAAACTATGGCTACACCTTC. Protein sequence: CASSMSPQDRNYGYTF.

The rearrangement links TRBV13 to TRBJ2-3; 8 bases agree with TRBD2. The CDR3 loop spans 16 amino acids. Germline V gives CDR1 PRHDT, CDR2 FYEKMQ (reference sequence). V gave up 2 bases and J gave up 2 bases; unmatched junction bases: 6. CDR3 in amino acids: CASSLSGLAYTDTQYF. The CDR3 DNA sequence: TGTGCCAGCAGCTTATCCGGACTAGCCTACACAGATACGCAGTATTTT. The whole variable domain, remainder taken from reference TRBV13 and TRBJ2-3, is AAGVIQSPRHLIKEKRETATLKCYPIPRHDTVYWYQQGPGQDPQFLISFYEKMQSDKGSIPDRFSAQQFSDYHSELNMSSLELGDSALYFCASSLSGLAYTDTQYFGPGTRLTVL.

This clone occurred once. The chain links TRBV20-1 to TRBJ2-3; possible D gene TRBD2, 5 bases. CDR3 length: 11 residues. Germline V gene lookup returns CDR1 DFQATT and CDR2 SNEGSKA (reference sequence). Trimming pared 3 bases from V and 13 bases from J, leaving 14 bases between. The chain's CDR3 is CSASLRTWEYF. As DNA, the CDR3 is TGCAGTGCTAGTCTCCGGACTTGGGAGTATTTT.